Given below is one T cell receptor (beta chain) in context. It lacks a known antigen. There are no base qualities to consult, and no much larger clone falls within one base. The entry originates in a study of blood T cell repertoires in COVID-19 (dated by TCRdb to about 2020). Describing the broader study: Samples from collaborators originated in the United States, Italy and Spain and spanned both the acute and convalescent phases of COVID-19. The prospective study material was composed of cDNA or gDNA derived from T cells, B-cell-depleted T cells, or PBMCs. The dataset comprised deeply sampled blood TCRbeta repertoires from subjects exposed to, actively infected with, or recovered from COVID-19. A freely available public database, intended as a resource for researchers studying the immune response to SARS-CoV-2, is where the repertoires were released. Samples came from the ongoing ImmuneRACE study (first 160 participants) plus 1,254 subjects from 6 global collaborators. The sample metadata nearly always contained a de-identified subject ID, COVID-19 status, age in years and sex. Where HLA class I and class II types were available, the types were taken from metadata supplied by the sample provider, not from assay-based typing. What the research found in general, with its limitations: How much clinical and demographic metadata was included differed by source and by participant, and the metadata was provided uncurated.

The immunoSEQ Assay, a bias-controlled multiplex PCR, was used to amplify TCRbeta CDR3 regions from genomic DNA. The authors processed their data as follows. Nucleated cell counts per sample were estimated from amplification of reference gene primers within the assay. Sequence reads were collapsed and filtered to measure the absolute abundance of every unique TCRbeta CDR3 rearrangement. For each sample, productive Simpson clonality was calculated as the square root of Simpson's diversity index over productive rearrangements. As stored in TCRdb, this immuneACCESS dataset retains in-frame rearrangements with V and J assigned. A fraction of the clones does not appear; measured against another copy, unresolved V genes explain less than half of the discrepancy, and the remainder lacks a known reason. That table is the source of V, J and clone size, and D and trimming were worked out from the DNA. The sample table contains about 310,000 clones; only one count was recorded for roughly nine tenths of them. Clones ranked in the top ten supply more than 9% of the sample.

Enrolling through a virtual design, the prospective study's participants ranged in age from roughly 18 to 95 years and lived across some 22 United States geographic areas. In the prospective study, participants were assigned to cohorts based on the clinical history participants reported in a screening survey and a study questionnaire. For ImmuneRACE Cohort 3, a participant was defined as recovered based on two consecutive negative NP/OP PCR tests, clearance by a healthcare professional, or resolution of symptoms. Mobile phlebotomists in the prospective study collected whole blood, serum and a nasopharyngeal or oropharyngeal swab from every participant. Participants in the prospective study had the option to provide additional blood draws and questionnaires over a 2-month period. Prospective study blood samples were shipped either frozen or at room temperature before DNA extraction. The sequenced material came from PBMCs or T cells enriched from blood (not recorded which). The source is a woman aged 25-40 years who had recovered from COVID-19.

The DNA sequence is TGTGCCAGCAGTGAAGGGACTACTGAGTGGGAGACCCAGTACTTC. It encodes CASSEGTTEWETQYF. Here the chain combines TRBV6-1 and TRBJ2-5; perhaps TRBD2 is the D gene, with 6 bases matching. The cysteine opens and the phenylalanine closes a CDR3 of 15 amino acids. Only the CDR3 DNA is retained, 45 bases long and in frame from the first base. CDR1 and CDR2 are drawn from the germline V gene: MNHNS, SASEGT. V loses 1 base, J loses 5 bases, and the germline ends lie 14 bases apart.